This TCR beta chain was profiled in a study of blood T cell repertoires in COVID-19. Overall study context: Acute and convalescent COVID-19 samples came from the United States, Italy and Spain. T cells, B-cell-depleted T cells, or PBMCs provided the cDNA or gDNA that served as material.

Germline V gives CDR1 MDHEN, CDR2 SYDVKM. V was trimmed by 3 bases and J by 12 bases, leaving 13 bases between them. CDR3 length equals 12 residues. Authors' methods: Scientists estimated how many nucleated cells there were by amplifying reference gene primers. Method: immunoSEQ multiplex PCR; TCRdb's copy keeps in-frame clones and lacks some. That table is the source of V, J and clone size, and D and trimming were worked out from the DNA. Altogether just under 45,000 clones are present, roughly 87% being singletons, with the ten largest covering around 25%. The chain combines TRBV28 with TRBJ2-3, with D perhaps matching TRBD1 (7 bases). Sequencing input: peripheral blood. The TCR was taken from a woman of 80 years or more in a cohort sampled during active or convalescent COVID-19. The CDR3 DNA is TGTGCCAGCAGTTTGGGGGGACAGTCCCAGTATTTT. Amino acids: CASSLGGQSQYF.